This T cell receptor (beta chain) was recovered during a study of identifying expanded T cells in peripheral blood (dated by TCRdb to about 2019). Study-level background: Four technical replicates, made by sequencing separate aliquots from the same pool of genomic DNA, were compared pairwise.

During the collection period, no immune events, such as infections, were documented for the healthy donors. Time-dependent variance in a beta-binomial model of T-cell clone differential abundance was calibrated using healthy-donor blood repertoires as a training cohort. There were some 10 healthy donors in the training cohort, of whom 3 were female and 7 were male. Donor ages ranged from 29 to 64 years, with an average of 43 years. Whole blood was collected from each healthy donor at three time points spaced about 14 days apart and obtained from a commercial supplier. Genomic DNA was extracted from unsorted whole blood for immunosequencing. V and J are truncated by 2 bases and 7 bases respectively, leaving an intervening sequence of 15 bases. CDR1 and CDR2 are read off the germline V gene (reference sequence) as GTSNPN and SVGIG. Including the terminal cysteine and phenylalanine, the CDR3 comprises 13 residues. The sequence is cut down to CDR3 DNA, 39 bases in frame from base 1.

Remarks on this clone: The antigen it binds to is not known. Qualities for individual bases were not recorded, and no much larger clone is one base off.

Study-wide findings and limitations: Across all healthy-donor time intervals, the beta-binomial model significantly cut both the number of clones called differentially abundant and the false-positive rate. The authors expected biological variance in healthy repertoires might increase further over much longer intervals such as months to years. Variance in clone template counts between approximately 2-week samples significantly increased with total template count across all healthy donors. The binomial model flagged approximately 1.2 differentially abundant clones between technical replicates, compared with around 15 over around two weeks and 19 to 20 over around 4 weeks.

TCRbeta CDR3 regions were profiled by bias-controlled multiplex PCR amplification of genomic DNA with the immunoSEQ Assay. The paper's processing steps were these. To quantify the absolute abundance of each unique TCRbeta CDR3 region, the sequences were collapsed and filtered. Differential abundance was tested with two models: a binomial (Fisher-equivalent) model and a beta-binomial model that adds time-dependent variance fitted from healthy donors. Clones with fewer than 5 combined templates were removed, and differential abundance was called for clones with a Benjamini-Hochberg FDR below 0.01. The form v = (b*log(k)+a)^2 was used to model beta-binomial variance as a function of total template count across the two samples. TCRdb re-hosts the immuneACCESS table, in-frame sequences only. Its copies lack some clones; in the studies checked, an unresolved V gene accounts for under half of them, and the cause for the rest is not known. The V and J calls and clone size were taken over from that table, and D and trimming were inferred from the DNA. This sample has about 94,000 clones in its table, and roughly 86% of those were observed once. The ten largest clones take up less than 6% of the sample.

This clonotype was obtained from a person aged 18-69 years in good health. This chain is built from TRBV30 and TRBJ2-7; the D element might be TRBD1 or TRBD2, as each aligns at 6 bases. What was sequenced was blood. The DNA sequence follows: TGTGCCTGGAGTACCGGGGGCTTGGGGGAGCAGTACTTC. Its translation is CAWSTGGLGEQYF. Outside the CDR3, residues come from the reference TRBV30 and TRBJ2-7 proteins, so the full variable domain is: SQTIHQWPATLVQPVGSPLSLECTVEGTSNPNLYWYRQAAGRGLQLLFYSVGIGQISSEVPQNLSASRPQDRQFILSSKKLLLSDSGFYLCAWSTGGLGEQYFGPGTRLTVT.